This T cell receptor (beta chain) came from a study of molecular identifiers for immune sequencing clone quantification. Overall study results and limits: For effector cells, clones above 20 RNA copies held over 98% of molecules; for naive cells, under 1%. Highly expanded clone sizes could be underestimated by identical TCR molecules sharing a barcode.

This clonotype showed up just once. Antigen specificity is unknown. Possible read error: a much larger clone is one base away. The length of the CDR3 is 15 residues. The V and J ends lost 4 bases and 3 bases respectively, with 12 bases between them. CDR1 is SNHLY, CDR2 FYNNEI, per germline. TCRdb processed the PCR reads anew with MiXCR; each CDR3 protein has one entry. In the table there are about 640,000 distinct CDR3 sequences, just under 20% of which are singletons. This rearrangement joins TRBV2 to TRBJ1-4; TRBD1 is a possible D gene (6 bases). This sequence originates from a human donor in good health. Some libraries in this study had Jurkat cell RNA spiked in. Source material: naive CD8+ T cells from blood, with Jurkat cell RNA spiked in. Subset in this sample: FACS-sorted CD8+CD4-CCR7+CD45RA+ naive T cells. Here the CDR3 reads CASSVWDNANEKLFF. The CDR3 coding sequence is TGTGCCAGCAGTGTGTGGGACAACGCTAATGAAAAACTGTTTTTT.